A selection of T cell receptor beta chains follows, all from one sample in a study of Ad26.COV2.S vaccination and SARS-CoV-2 variants. The method was immunoSEQ multiplex PCR; TCRdb's version includes in-frame clones alone and lacks a portion of them. The sample gives 300,000 to 500,000 clones, roughly nine tenths of which show up once; under 3.5% is in the top ten. The sample consisted of peripheral blood, taken in a trial of Ad26.COV2.S vaccine versus placebo. Receptor source: a person aged 18-60 years who received the Ad26.COV2.S COVID-19 vaccine or a placebo. CDR3s include the opening cysteine and the closing phenylalanine or tryptophan. D genes are given only for firm matches. Size values are once, few and many counts, or a class for expanded clones, and some rows have none.

CDR3 protein: CSASRGNEQFF
CDR3 DNA: TGCAGTGCTAGTCGGGGCAATGAGCAGTTCTTC
V gene: TRBV20-1
J gene: TRBJ2-1
clone size: -
D gene: -

CDR3 protein: CASTFRGTGSTNEKLFF
CDR3 DNA: TGCGCCAGCACCTTCCGGGGTACGGGGTCAACTAATGAAAAACTGTTTTTT
V gene: TRBV4-1
J gene: TRBJ1-4
clone size: -
D gene: -

CDR3 protein: CASTRTSGVGSYNEQFF
CDR3 DNA: TGCGCCAGCACCAGGACTAGCGGGGTCGGCTCCTACAATGAGCAGTTCTTC
V gene: TRBV10-1
J gene: TRBJ2-1
clone size: -
D gene: TRBD2

CDR3 protein: CASGGVGETQYF
CDR3 DNA: TGTGCCAGCGGGGGGGTAGGGGAGACCCAGTACTTC
V gene: TRBV2
J gene: TRBJ2-5
clone size: -
D gene: TRBD2

CDR3 protein: CASSPAPGASETQYF
CDR3 DNA: TGTGCCAGCAGCCCAGCACCGGGGGCTTCGGAGACCCAGTACTTC
V gene: TRBV7-2
J gene: TRBJ2-5
clone size: -
D gene: -

CDR3 protein: CASSLRGAGRDEKLFF
CDR3 DNA: TGTGCCAGCAGCTTGAGGGGGGCGGGGCGCGATGAAAAACTGTTTTTT
V gene: TRBV11-2
J gene: TRBJ1-4
clone size: -
D gene: -

CDR3 protein: CASSWTENTEAFF
CDR3 DNA: TGTGCCAGCAGTTGGACTGAGAACACTGAAGCTTTCTTT
V gene: TRBV6-1
J gene: TRBJ1-1
clone size: -
D gene: -

CDR3 protein: CASSYRTGGDEAFF
CDR3 DNA: TGTGCCAGCAGTTACCGGACAGGGGGTGATGAAGCTTTCTTT
V gene: TRBV6-5
J gene: TRBJ1-1
clone size: once
D gene: TRBD1

CDR3 protein: CATSRGLPGQGVNEQFF
CDR3 DNA: TGTGCCACCAGCAGAGGCCTCCCGGGACAGGGGGTTAATGAGCAGTTCTTC
V gene: TRBV15
J gene: TRBJ2-1
clone size: once
D gene: TRBD1

CDR3 protein: CASSYMTETVMRYTF
CDR3 DNA: TGTGCCAGCAGTTACATGACGGAAACGGTAATGCGCTACACCTTC
V gene: TRBV6-5
J gene: TRBJ1-2
clone size: once
D gene: -

CDR3 protein: CASSSPGSGDSETQYF
CDR3 DNA: TGTGCCAGCAGCTCCCCGGGTAGCGGGGACTCAGAGACCCAGTACTTC
V gene: TRBV7-9
J gene: TRBJ2-5
clone size: -
D gene: TRBD2

CDR3 protein: CSVEVVIGRPPGGYTF
CDR3 DNA: TGCAGCGTTGAAGTGGTCATTGGTAGGCCTCCTGGTGGCTACACCTTC
V gene: TRBV29-1
J gene: TRBJ1-2
clone size: -
D gene: -

CDR3 protein: CASSDTNSGTLTQNTEAFF
CDR3 DNA: TGTGCCAGCAGTGACACTAATTCCGGGACACTTACTCAGAACACTGAAGCTTTCTTT
V gene: TRBV6-1
J gene: TRBJ1-1
clone size: -
D gene: -

CDR3 protein: CASSTGQNNSPLHF
CDR3 DNA: TGTGCCAGCAGTACCGGACAGAATAATTCACCCCTCCACTTT
V gene: TRBV6-2/TRBV6-3
J gene: TRBJ1-6
clone size: -
D gene: -

CDR3 protein: CASSLGQTLFSYNEQFF
CDR3 DNA: TGTGCCAGCTCACTCGGACAGACTCTTTTCTCCTACAATGAGCAGTTCTTC
V gene: TRBV18
J gene: TRBJ2-1
clone size: -
D gene: -

CDR3 protein: CASTPGTGGFGELFF
CDR3 DNA: TGTGCCAGCACTCCTGGGACAGGGGGGTTCGGGGAGCTGTTTTTT
V gene: TRBV6-5
J gene: TRBJ2-2
clone size: -
D gene: TRBD1

CDR3 protein: CASSQIPGLKTDTQYF
CDR3 DNA: TGTGCCAGCAGCCAAATCCCGGGACTCAAGACAGATACGCAGTATTTT
V gene: TRBV3-1/TRBV3-2
J gene: TRBJ2-3
clone size: -
D gene: -